This T cell receptor beta chain was sequenced for a study of immune evolution from preneoplasia to lung adenocarcinoma. Regarding the study as a whole: Later-stage lesions appeared to have more T cells, more diversity, less clonality.

Premalignant or tumor cells were enriched by macro-dissection after pathologic assessment. Comments on this clone: Its antigen is undetermined.

This CDR3 contains 15 residues. Germline assignment: CDR1 SQVTM and CDR2 ANQGSEA. V trimming: 8 bases; J trimming: 4 bases; junction bases outside the gene matches: 9. Repertoires were generated with immunoSEQ multiplex PCR, while TCRdb's copy carries only in-frame clones and drops some. This table holds 27,000 or so clones, 74% found once. The chain combines TRBV29-1 with TRBJ2-1, with TRBD1 identical over 12 bases. Sample: FFPE invasive lung adenocarcinoma tissue. The source of this sequence is a person between 55 and 69 years old with invasive lung adenocarcinoma. Some clones in this sample may be carry-over from other donors' samples. The CDR3 DNA sequence: TGCAGCACCACCGGGACAGGGGGCGGGTACAATGAGCAGTTCTTC. Amino acids: CSTTGTGGGYNEQFF.